Listed below are T cell receptor beta chains from one sample, sequenced in a study of control samples from healthy donors and cancer patients. The protocol was immunoSEQ multiplex PCR, while the TCRdb copy is restricted to in-frame clones and leaves out a portion. In the table there are 100,000 to 150,000 clones, roughly nine tenths of which are singletons. The sample comprised PBMCs. These receptors came from a man aged 45 to 65 with head and neck cancer. Each CDR3 is given with its conserved first and last residue. The D gene is left open where the match is weak. Size tells how often a clone was seen (once, few, many) or the class of an expanded clone, and some rows leave it out.

d_gene: .
v_gene: TRBV27
j_gene: TRBJ1-1
len: 15
abundance: .
CDR3nt: TGTGCCAGCAGTTCACTCCAGGGGAGGCAGCCTGAAGCTTTCTTT
CDR3aa: CASSSLQGRQPEAFF

d_gene: .
v_gene: TRBV5-1
j_gene: TRBJ2-5
len: 14
abundance: .
CDR3nt: TGCGCCAGCAGAGTTGGAGCGGAACAAGAGACCCAGTACTTC
CDR3aa: CASRVGAEQETQYF

d_gene: TRBD1
v_gene: TRBV5-6
j_gene: TRBJ1-4
len: 17
abundance: .
CDR3nt: TGTGCCAGCAGCTTGGGACAGGGGAGGGATGGGAAAGAAAAACTGTTTTTT
CDR3aa: CASSLGQGRDGKEKLFF

d_gene: TRBD2
v_gene: TRBV7-2
j_gene: TRBJ2-7
len: 16
abundance: .
CDR3nt: TGTGCCAGCAGCCCCGAACTAGCGGGAGGCCTCTACGAGCAGTACTTC
CDR3aa: CASSPELAGGLYEQYF

d_gene: TRBD1
v_gene: TRBV6-5
j_gene: TRBJ1-6
len: 14
abundance: .
CDR3nt: TGTGCCAGCAACGGACAGGGGGAGGATTCACCCCTCCACTTT
CDR3aa: CASNGQGEDSPLHF

d_gene: .
v_gene: TRBV6-5
j_gene: TRBJ2-1
len: 15
abundance: .
CDR3nt: TGTGCCAGCAGTTATCAAAACAGCTCCTACAATGAGCAGTTCTTC
CDR3aa: CASSYQNSSYNEQFF

d_gene: TRBD2
v_gene: TRBV6-5
j_gene: TRBJ2-1
len: 14
abundance: .
CDR3nt: TGTGCCACCACAGAGTCTAGCGGCCACAATGAGCAGTTCTTC
CDR3aa: CATTESSGHNEQFF

d_gene: TRBD2
v_gene: TRBV28
j_gene: TRBJ2-7
len: 13
abundance: .
CDR3nt: TGTGCCAGCACAGTAGCGGGACCGAAGGGGCAGTACTTC
CDR3aa: CASTVAGPKGQYF

d_gene: .
v_gene: TRBV2
j_gene: TRBJ1-1
len: 12
abundance: few
CDR3nt: TGTGCCAGCAGTCATCCCGCGGGTGGAGCTTTCTTT
CDR3aa: CASSHPAGGAFF

d_gene: .
v_gene: TRBV12-3/TRBV12-4
j_gene: TRBJ2-1
len: 11
abundance: .
CDR3nt: TGTGCCAGCAGTTTAATTAATGAGCAGTTCTTC
CDR3aa: CASSLINEQFF